This T cell receptor beta chain was observed in a study of shared clonotypes between healthy human individuals (dated by TCRdb to 2018 to 2020). Notes on the research overall: The cohort included a few men and a couple of women between 18 and 49 years of age. Per donor, three plates each were used for CD4 naive and CD4 memory, two for CD8 naive, and one for CD8 memory. To estimate repertoire size and how much clonotype sharing occurs between individuals, the study deeply sequenced the blood TCR repertoires of roughly 5 healthy adults. To increase sequencing depth and limit assay-specific biases, different laboratories used diverse techniques to prepare libraries and sequence TCR repertoires. Per donor, leukapheresis produced somewhere between about 0.8 and 9 billion PBMCs. On the study overall, not on this receptor specifically: Higher generation probabilities were observed for clonotypes shared by all four sorted-subset donors than for non-shared clonotypes. Even with the large sequencing depth, rarefaction of the sorted-subset datasets indicated that sequencing was incomplete. Pairwise subsampling led to the expectation that sequencing depth would affect the degree of clonotype sharing among donors. When a handful of donors were compared, the shared fraction of clonotypes was about 5% for naive CD4, approximately 3.3% for naive CD8, 2% to 2.5% for memory CD4, and approximately 0.4% for memory CD8. Naive subsets generally had larger estimated clonotype richness than memory subsets did. Sampling was limited to blood, and TCR repertoires in tissue likely differ from TCR repertoires in blood. The genetic and exposure-history diversity represented was limited by the small number of donors.

TCR CDR3 regions were amplified from genomic DNA by multiplex PCR using the deep immunoSEQ assay. Extracted genomic DNA from each cell subset was distributed evenly across all wells of several immunoSEQ 96-well plates, and each plate was treated as a replicate. For sorted subsets, roughly 200 ng genomic DNA, equal to approximately 30,000 T cell genomes, was loaded into each replicate PCR. Purified libraries were measured with a Qubit 3.0 fluorometer, size-checked on a Bioanalyzer 2100, and measured again with the KAPA Library Quantification kit. Each immunoSEQ 96-well plate was sequenced on its own single-read 150-cycle Illumina NextSeq 550 flow cell. Processing in the source paper ran as follows. Because only junctional sequences without quality scores were contained in the immunoSEQ output, filtering matching that applied to full-length reads could not be performed. Sequences were annotated with PyIR, a Python wrapper for IgBLAST v1.9, and V/J genes and CDR3 were assigned using IMGT germline references. Reads were filtered out if the reads had weak V/J assignments (E-value above 1e-6), no CDR3, stop codons, out-of-frame junctions, or ambiguous translated residues. V3J clonotypes were defined as sequences sharing an identical inferred V gene, J gene, and CDR3 amino acid sequence. To compute the percentage overlap between repertoires, the number of shared unique clonotypes was divided by the size of the smaller repertoire. RTK rarefaction, the Chao1 estimator, and Recon v2.1 estimates of unobserved clonotypes were used to assess repertoire richness. For all TCRbeta clonotypes obtained by the gDNA method from a handful of donors, generation probabilities were computed with OLGA. In TCRdb, the immuneACCESS table is reduced to in-frame sequences with V and J assigned. These tables do not hold every clone; where another copy was compared, an unresolved V gene accounts for under half, and the others remain unexplained. V, J and clone size reflect that table, while D and trimming were determined from the DNA. The sample records about 92,000 clones, over 60% of which are singletons. The ten largest make up 50% of the sample.

In the case of this clone: Its antigen target is currently unknown. Base qualities are not provided; no much larger clone lies one nucleotide away.

The donors were healthy, HIV-negative adults with no recently reported acute infections or vaccinations. All donors were Caucasian adults living in Nashville, Tennessee, USA. CD8 memory samples combined magnetically selected CD45RO+ cells with CCR7-negative CD45RA+ effector memory (TemRA) cells. After blood collection by leukapheresis, PBMCs were isolated using Ficoll-Histopaque density gradient centrifugation and then cryopreserved in the vapor phase of liquid nitrogen. Analytical flow cytometry was used to check the purity and quantity of each magnetically sorted T cell population. Each sorted fraction had its genomic DNA isolated and then quantified by UV absorbance on a Nanodrop 2000c. CDR1 ENHRY and CDR2 SYGVKD are derived from the germline V gene. Trimming costs V 0 bases and J 2 bases, and their ends lie 16 bases apart. Counted from cysteine to phenylalanine, this CDR3 has 17 amino acids. The sequence is cut down to CDR3 DNA, 51 bases in frame from base 1.

This clonotype was sampled from a man younger than 45 in good health. Source material: memory CD8+ T cells sorted from blood. This specimen's cell subset or site label, interpreted: CD45RO+ cells pooled with CCR7-negative TemRA cells. The sequence joins TRBV10-3 to TRBJ1-2; too little of a D gene remains to name it. The encoded CDR3 is CAISESTVPSGNYGYTF. The nucleotides are TGTGCCATCAGTGAGTCGACGGTCCCCTCGGGAAACTATGGCTACACCTTC.